This entry is about one T cell receptor (beta chain). Looked up from germline, CDR1 is SNHLY and CDR2 is FYNNEI. CDR3 length equals 14 residues. V lost 8 bases, J lost 8 bases, and 12 bases stayed unmatched. The protocol was immunoSEQ multiplex PCR, while the TCRdb copy is restricted to in-frame clones and leaves out a portion. The sample consists of about 180,000 clones, less than 85% of them appearing once. The sample originates from a study of cytomegalovirus exposure and HLA in healthy donors. The clonotype originates from a man between 18 and 35 years old in good health and CMV-seropositive. The gene calls are TRBV2 and TRBJ2-7, with 10 bases lining up with TRBD2. The sample consisted of PBMCs. DNA of the CDR3: TGTGCCAGCCGCCCCCACGGACTAGCGGAAAAGCAGTACTTC. The encoded protein is CASRPHGLAEKQYF. Complete variable domain (other parts from reference TRBV2 and TRBJ2-7): EPEVTQTPSHQVTQMGQEVILRCVPISNHLYFYWYRQILGQKVEFLVSFYNNEISEKSEIFDDQFSVERPDGSNFTLKIRSTKLEDSAMYFCASRPHGLAEKQYFGPGTRLTVT.